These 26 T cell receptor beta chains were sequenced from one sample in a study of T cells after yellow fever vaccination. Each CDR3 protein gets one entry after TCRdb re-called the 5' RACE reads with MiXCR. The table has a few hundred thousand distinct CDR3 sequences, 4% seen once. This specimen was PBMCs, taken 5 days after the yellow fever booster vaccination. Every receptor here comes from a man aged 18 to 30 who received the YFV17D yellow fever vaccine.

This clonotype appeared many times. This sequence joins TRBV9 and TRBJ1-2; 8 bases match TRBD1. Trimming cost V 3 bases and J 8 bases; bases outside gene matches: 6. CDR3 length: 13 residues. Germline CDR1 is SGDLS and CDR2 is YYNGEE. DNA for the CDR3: TGTGCCAGCAGCGCTTGGACAGGGAGAGGCTACACCTTC. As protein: CASSAWTGRGYTF. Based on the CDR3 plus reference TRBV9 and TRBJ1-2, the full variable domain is DSGVTQTPKHLITATGQRVTLRCSPRSGDLSVYWYQQSLDQGLQFLIQYYNGEERAKGNILERFSAQQFPDLHSELNLSSLELGDSALYFCASSAWTGRGYTFGSGTRLTVV.

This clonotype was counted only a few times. As DNA, the CDR3 is TGTGCCAGCAGCGCCGGACAGGGAGGAATGACACCCCTCCACTTT. Amino acids: CASSAGQGGMTPLHF. The rearrangement uses TRBV9 and TRBJ1-6; 8 nucleotides align to TRBD1. V gave up 3 bases and J gave up 11 bases; unmatched junction bases: 10. This CDR3 spans 15 amino acids. The germline V gene encodes CDR1 SGDLS and CDR2 YYNGEE.

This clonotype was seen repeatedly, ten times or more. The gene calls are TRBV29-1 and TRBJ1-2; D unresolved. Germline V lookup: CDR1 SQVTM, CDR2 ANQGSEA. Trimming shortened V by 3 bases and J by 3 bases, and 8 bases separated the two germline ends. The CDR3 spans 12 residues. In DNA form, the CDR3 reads TGCAGCGTTGAGGGGTTGGACTATGGCTACACCTTC. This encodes CSVEGLDYGYTF. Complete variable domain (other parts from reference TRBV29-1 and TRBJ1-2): SAVISQKPSRDICQRGTSLTIQCQVDSQVTMMFWYRQQPGQSLTLIATANQGSEATYESGFVIDKFPISRPNLTFSTLTVSNMSPEDSSIYLCSVEGLDYGYTFGSGTRLTVV.

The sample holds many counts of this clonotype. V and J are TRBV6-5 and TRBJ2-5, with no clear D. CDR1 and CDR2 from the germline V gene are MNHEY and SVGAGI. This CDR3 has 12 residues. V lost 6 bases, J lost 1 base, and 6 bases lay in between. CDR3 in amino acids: CASSRTQETQYF. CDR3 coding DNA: TGTGCCAGCAGCCGGACCCAAGAGACCCAGTACTTC.

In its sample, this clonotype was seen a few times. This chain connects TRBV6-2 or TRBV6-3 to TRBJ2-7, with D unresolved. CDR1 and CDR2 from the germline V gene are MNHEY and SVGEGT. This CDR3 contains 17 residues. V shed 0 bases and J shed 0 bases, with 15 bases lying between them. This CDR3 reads CASSYSMRLTFSYEQYF. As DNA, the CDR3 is TGTGCCAGCAGTTACTCGATGCGCCTCACGTTCTCCTACGAGCAGTACTTC.

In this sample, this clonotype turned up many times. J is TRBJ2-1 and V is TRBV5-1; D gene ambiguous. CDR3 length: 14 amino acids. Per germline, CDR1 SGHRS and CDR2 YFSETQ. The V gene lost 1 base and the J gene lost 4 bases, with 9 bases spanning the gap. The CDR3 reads CASSLQVIYNEQFF. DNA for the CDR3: TGCGCCAGCAGCTTGCAGGTAATTTACAATGAGCAGTTCTTC.

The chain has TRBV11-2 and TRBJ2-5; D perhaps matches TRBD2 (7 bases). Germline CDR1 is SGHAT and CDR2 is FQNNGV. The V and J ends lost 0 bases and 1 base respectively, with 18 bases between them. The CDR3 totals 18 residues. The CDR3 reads CASSLDLGGGVSQETQYF. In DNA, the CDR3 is TGTGCCAGCAGCTTAGATCTGGGGGGGGGCGTCTCCCAAGAGACCCAGTACTTC.

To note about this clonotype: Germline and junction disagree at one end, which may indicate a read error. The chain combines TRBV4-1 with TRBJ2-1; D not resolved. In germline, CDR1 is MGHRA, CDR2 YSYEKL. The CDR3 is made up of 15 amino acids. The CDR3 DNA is TGCGCCAGCAGCAAAGAATTGGGAACTTCCTACAATGAGTTCTTC. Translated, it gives CASSKELGTSYNEFF.

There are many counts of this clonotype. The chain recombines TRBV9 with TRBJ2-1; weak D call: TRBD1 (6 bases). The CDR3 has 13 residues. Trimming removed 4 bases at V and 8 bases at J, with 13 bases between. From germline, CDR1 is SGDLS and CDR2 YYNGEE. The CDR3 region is CASSPRTVDEQFF. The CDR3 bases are TGTGCCAGCAGCCCCCGGACAGTAGATGAGCAGTTCTTC.

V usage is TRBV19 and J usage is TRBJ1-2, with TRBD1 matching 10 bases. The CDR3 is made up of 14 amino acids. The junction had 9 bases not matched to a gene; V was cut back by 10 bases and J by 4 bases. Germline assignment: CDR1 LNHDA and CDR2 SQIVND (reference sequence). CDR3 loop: CATRDRGTSYGYTF. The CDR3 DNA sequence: TGTGCCACCCGGGACAGGGGAACATCCTATGGCTACACCTTC.

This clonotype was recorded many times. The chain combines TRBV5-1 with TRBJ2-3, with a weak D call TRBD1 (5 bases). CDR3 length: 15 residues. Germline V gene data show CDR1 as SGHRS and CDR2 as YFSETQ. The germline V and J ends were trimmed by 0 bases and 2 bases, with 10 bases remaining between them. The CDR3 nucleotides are TGCGCCAGCAGCTTGGCCAGGACATCCACAGATACGCAGTATTTT. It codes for CASSLARTSTDTQYF.

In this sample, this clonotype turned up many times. The CDR3 is CASSQDEATGWEETQYF. CDR3 sequence (DNA): TGTGCCAGCAGCCAAGATGAGGCAACAGGGTGGGAAGAGACCCAGTACTTC. V usage is TRBV4-2 and J usage is TRBJ2-5, with D possibly being TRBD1 (6 bases). Per germline, CDR1 LGHNA and CDR2 YNFKEQ. There are 17 residues in the CDR3. Trimming cost V 0 bases and J 3 bases, with 17 bases left between them.

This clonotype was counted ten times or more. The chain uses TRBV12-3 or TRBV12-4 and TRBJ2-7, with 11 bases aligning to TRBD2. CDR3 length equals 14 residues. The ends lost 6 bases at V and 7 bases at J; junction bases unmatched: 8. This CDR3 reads CASRVAGGPGEQYF. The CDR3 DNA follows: TGTGCCAGCAGAGTAGCGGGGGGGCCGGGGGAGCAGTACTTC.

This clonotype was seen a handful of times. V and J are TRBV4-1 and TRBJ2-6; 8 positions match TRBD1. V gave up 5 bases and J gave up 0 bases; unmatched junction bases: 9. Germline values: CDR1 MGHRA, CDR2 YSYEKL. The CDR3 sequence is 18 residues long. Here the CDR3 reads CASSNPQGTGSGANVLTF. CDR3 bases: TGCGCCAGCAGCAATCCTCAGGGGACAGGCTCTGGGGCCAACGTCCTGACTTTC.

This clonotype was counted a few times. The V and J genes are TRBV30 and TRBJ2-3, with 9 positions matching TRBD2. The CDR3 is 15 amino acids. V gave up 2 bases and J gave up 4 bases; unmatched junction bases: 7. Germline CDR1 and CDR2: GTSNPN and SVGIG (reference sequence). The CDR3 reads CAWSQGSGGPDTQYF. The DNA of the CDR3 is TGTGCCTGGAGTCAAGGTAGCGGGGGCCCAGATACGCAGTATTTT.

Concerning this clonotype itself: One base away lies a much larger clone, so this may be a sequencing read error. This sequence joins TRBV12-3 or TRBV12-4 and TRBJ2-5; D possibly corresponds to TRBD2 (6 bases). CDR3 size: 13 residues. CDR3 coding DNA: TGTGGCAGCAGTTTTTCCAGCGGGGAGACCCAGTACTTC. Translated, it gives CGSSFSSGETQYF.

CDR3 in amino acids: CASSAQGYNEQFF. The CDR3 DNA is TGTGCCAGCAGCGCGCAGGGTTACAATGAGCAGTTCTTC. V gene TRBV9 combines with J gene TRBJ2-1; a weak D match, TRBD1 (5 bases). Germline CDR1 SGDLS, CDR2 YYNGEE. V lost 3 bases and J 4 bases, leaving 8 bases between the germline ends. The CDR3 is 13 amino acids.

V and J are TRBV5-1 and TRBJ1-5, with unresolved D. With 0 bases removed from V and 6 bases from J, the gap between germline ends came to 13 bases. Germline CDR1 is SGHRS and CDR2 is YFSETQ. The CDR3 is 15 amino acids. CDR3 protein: CASSLGEGPAQPQHF. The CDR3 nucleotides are TGCGCCAGCAGCTTGGGTGAGGGCCCCGCTCAGCCCCAGCATTTT.

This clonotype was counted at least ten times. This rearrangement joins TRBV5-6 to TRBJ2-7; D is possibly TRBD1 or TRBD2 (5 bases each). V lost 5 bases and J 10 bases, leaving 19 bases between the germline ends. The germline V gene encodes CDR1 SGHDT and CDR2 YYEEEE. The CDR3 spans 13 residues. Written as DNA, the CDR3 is TGTGCCAGCAGTATCGGGACCCAGGACGGACAGTACGTC. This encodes CASSIGTQDGQYV.

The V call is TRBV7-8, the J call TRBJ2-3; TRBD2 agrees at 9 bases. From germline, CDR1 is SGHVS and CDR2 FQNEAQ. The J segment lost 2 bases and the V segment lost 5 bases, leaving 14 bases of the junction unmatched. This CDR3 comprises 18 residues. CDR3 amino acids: CASSPRGQRGANTDTQYF. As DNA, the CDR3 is TGTGCCAGCAGCCCGAGGGGTCAGCGGGGGGCCAACACAGATACGCAGTATTTT.

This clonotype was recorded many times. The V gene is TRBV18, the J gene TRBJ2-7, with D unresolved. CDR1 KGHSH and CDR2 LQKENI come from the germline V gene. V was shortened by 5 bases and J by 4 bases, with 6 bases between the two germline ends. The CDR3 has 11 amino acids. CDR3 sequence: CASSSDYEQYF. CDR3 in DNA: TGTGCCAGCTCATCTGATTACGAGCAGTACTTC.

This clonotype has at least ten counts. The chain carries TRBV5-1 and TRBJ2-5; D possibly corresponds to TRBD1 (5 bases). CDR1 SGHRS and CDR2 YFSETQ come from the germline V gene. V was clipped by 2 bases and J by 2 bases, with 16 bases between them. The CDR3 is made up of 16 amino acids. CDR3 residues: CASSFPKGAAQETQYF. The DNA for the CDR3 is TGCGCCAGCAGCTTCCCAAAAGGGGCGGCTCAAGAGACCCAGTACTTC.

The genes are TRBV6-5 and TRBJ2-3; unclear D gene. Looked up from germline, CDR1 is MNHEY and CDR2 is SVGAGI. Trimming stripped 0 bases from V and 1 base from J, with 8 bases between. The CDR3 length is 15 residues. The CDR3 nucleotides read TGTGCCAGCAGTTACTCTAAGTGGGGCACAGATACGCAGTATTTT. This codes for CASSYSKWGTDTQYF.

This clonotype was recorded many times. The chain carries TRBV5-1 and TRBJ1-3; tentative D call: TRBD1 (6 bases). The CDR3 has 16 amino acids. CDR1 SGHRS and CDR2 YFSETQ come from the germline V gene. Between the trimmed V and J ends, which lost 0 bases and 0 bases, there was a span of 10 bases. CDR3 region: CASSLVTGTSGNTIYF. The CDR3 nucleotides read TGCGCCAGCAGCTTGGTTACAGGGACCTCTGGAAACACCATATATTTT.

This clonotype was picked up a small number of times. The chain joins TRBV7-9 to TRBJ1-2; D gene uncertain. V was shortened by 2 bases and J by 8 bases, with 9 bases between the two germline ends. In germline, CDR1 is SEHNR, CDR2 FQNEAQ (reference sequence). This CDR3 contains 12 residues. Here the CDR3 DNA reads TGTGCCAGCAGCTTATTACTCGCCGGCTACACCTTC. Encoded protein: CASSLLLAGYTF.

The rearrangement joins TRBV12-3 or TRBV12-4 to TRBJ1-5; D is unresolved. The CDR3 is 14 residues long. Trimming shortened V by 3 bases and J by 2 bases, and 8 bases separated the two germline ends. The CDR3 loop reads CASSFYRGNQPQHF. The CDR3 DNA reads TGTGCCAGCAGTTTCTACAGAGGCAATCAGCCCCAGCATTTT.